A single sample gave rise to the 5 T cell receptor beta chains below, sequenced in a study of shared T cell receptors in the human thymus. Profiled with immunoSEQ multiplex PCR; TCRdb holds only in-frame clones, not every one. This sample has around 340,000 clones, with 95% found just once. Sequenced sample: thymocytes. The origin of the receptors is a human donor.

The chain recombines TRBV7-2 with TRBJ2-7; either TRBD1 or TRBD2 may supply D (5 bases each). V dropped 5 bases and J dropped 5 bases, with 10 bases sitting between them. Germline CDR1 reads SGHTA; CDR2 reads FQGNSA. CDR3 length equals 12 residues. This CDR3 reads CASSRVGDEQYF. For the CDR3, the DNA is TGTGCCAGCAGCCGGGTGGGGGACGAGCAGTACTTC.

The table lists this clone with a count of one. The V call is TRBV7-2, the J call TRBJ2-1, with D uncertain. Trimming took 1 base from V and 4 from J, leaving 11 bases between them. This CDR3 has 15 residues. Germline V lookup: CDR1 SGHTA, CDR2 FQGNSA. The CDR3 loop reads CASSLEGYYYNEQFF. CDR3 nucleotide sequence: TGTGCCAGCAGCTTAGAAGGATACTATTACAATGAGCAGTTCTTC.

This chain links TRBV12-5 with TRBJ2-7; TRBD2 agrees at 12 bases. The CDR3 has 15 amino acids. Germline V lookup: CDR1 LGHNT, CDR2 FRNRAP. With V trimmed by 8 bases and J by 4 bases, 9 bases remained unmatched. The CDR3 region has the DNA TGTGCTAGTACCGACGACCTAGCGGGAGGGTACGAGCAGTACTTC. Amino acids: CASTDDLAGGYEQYF.

The V gene is TRBV9, the J gene TRBJ2-1; D assignment may be TRBD1 or TRBD2 (5 bases each). V lost 2 bases and J lost 6, with 9 bases in between. The germline CDR1 and CDR2 sequences are SGDLS and YYNGEE. CDR3 length equals 13 residues. In DNA, the CDR3 is TGTGCCAGCAGCGTGTGGGGGTCCAATGAGCAGTTCTTC. Translating it yields CASSVWGSNEQFF. Filled out from reference TRBV9 and TRBJ2-1, the complete variable domain reads DSGVTQTPKHLITATGQRVTLRCSPRSGDLSVYWYQQSLDQGLQFLIQYYNGEERAKGNILERFSAQQFPDLHSELNLSSLELGDSALYFCASSVWGSNEQFFGPGTRLTVL.

The chain has TRBV5-4 and TRBJ1-2; D not resolved. The ends were cut back, 1 base at V and 4 bases at J, with 17 bases in the middle. Germline loops: CDR1 SGHNT, CDR2 YYREEE (reference sequence). The CDR3 has 16 residues. The DNA of the CDR3 is TGTGCCAGCAGCTTGAGGAGGGAGGCAAGTTTCTATGGCTACACCTTC. Translation gives CASSLRREASFYGYTF.